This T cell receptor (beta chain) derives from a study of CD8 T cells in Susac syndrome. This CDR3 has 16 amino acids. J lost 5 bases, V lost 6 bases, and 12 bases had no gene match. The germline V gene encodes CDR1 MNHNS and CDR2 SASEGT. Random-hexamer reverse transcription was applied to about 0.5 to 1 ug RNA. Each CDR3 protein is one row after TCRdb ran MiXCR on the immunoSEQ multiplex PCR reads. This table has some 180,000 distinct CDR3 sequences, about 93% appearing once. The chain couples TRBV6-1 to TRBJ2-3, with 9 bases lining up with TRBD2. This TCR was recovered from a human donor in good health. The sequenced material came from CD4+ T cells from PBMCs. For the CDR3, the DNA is TGTGCCAGCAGGGTCGGGCTAGCGGGGTCTAGAGATACGCAGTATTTT. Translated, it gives CASRVGLAGSRDTQYF.